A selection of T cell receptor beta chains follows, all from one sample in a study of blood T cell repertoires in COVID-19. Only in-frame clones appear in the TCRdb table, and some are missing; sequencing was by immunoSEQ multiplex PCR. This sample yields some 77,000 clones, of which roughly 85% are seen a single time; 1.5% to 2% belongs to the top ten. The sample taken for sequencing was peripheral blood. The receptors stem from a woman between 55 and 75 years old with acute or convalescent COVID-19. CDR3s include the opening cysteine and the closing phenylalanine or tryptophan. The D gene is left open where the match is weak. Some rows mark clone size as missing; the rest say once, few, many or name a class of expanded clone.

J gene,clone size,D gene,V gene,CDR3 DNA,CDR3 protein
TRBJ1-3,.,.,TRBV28,TGTGCCAGCAGTTTATACGCAGTCTCTGGAAACACCATATATTTT,CASSLYAVSGNTIYF
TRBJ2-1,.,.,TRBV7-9,TGTGCCAGCAGCTTAGTGGAGGGTAAAGGGTGGAAGGAGCAGTTCTTC,CASSLVEGKGWKEQFF
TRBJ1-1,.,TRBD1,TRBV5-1,TGCGCCAGCAGCGGCCGGGACAGGGGCGAGAACACTGAAGCTTTCTTT,CASSGRDRGENTEAFF
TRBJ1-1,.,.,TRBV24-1,TGTGCCACCAGTGAAGGGGCGGACACTGAAGCTTTCTTT,CATSEGADTEAFF
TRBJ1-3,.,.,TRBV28,TGTGCCAGCAGTTCCCTGAGCAGGCCCTCTGGAAACACCATATATTTT,CASSSLSRPSGNTIYF
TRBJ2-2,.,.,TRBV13,TGTGCCAGCAGCACCAGGGGATTGAACACCGGGGAGCTGTTTTTT,CASSTRGLNTGELFF
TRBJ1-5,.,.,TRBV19,TGTGCCAGTAGTCACGGGGAGTCCCAGCATTTT,CASSHGESQHF
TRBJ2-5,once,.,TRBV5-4,TGTGCCAGCAGCTTGGGAGCGCAGAGGGAAGAGACCCAGTACTTC,CASSLGAQREETQYF
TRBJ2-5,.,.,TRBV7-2,TGTGCCAGCAGCTTAGGATGGGCAGAGACCCAGTACTTC,CASSLGWAETQYF
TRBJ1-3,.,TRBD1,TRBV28,TGTGCCAGCAGTTTGGGACAGGGTTATCCCAACACCATATATTTT,CASSLGQGYPNTIYF
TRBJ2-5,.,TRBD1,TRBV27,TGTGCCGCCGGTCCGGGACAGCCTTGGGAGACCCAGTACTTC,CAAGPGQPWETQYF
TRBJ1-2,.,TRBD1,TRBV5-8,TGTGCCAGCACCGTAGGGAAAGGGGGCCTCTATGGCTACACCTTC,CASTVGKGGLYGYTF
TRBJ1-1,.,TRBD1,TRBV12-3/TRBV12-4,TGTGCCAGCAGAGACAGGGACTTCCCAGCTTTCTTT,CASRDRDFPAFF
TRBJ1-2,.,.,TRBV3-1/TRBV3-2,TGTGCCAGCAGCGAGACAGCGCCTAACTATGGCTACACCTTC,CASSETAPNYGYTF
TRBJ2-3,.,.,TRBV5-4,TGTGCCAGCAGCTTGTCCGCTGGGCAGTCCACAGATACGCAGTATTTT,CASSLSAGQSTDTQYF
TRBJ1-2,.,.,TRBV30,TGTGCCTGGAGCCAAACCAGACAGATCTACTACACCTTC,CAWSQTRQIYYTF
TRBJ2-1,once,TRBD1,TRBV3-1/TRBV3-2,TGTGCCAGCAGCCAAGATAGAGGGACAGGGGGGGGCAATGAGCAGTTCTTC,CASSQDRGTGGGNEQFF
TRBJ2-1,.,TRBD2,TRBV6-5,TGTGCCAGCAGTTACTCAGCTAGCGGGGGCTACAATGAGCAGTTCTTC,CASSYSASGGYNEQFF
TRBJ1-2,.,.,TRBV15,TGTGCCACCAGCAACGGCGGGAGCTACTATGGCTACACCTTC,CATSNGGSYYGYTF
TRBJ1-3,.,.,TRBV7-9,TGTGCCAGCAGCTTACTTGAGGGTAGAATCTCTGGAAACACCATATATTTT,CASSLLEGRISGNTIYF
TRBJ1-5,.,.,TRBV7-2,TGTGCCAGCGGAGGAAGGGGGTCTATCAATCAGCCCCAGCATTTT,CASGGRGSINQPQHF
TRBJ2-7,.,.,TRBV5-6,TGTGCCAGCAGCTTTTGGGGGCCCAGGGTGCGATACGAGCAGTACTTC,CASSFWGPRVRYEQYF
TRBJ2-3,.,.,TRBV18,TGTGCCAGCTCACCGAAGACCCTCCGACTCAGCACAGATACGCAGTATTTT,CASSPKTLRLSTDTQYF
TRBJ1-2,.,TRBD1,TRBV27,TGTGCCAGCAGTTTGCAGGGGGGCTATGGCTACACCTTC,CASSLQGGYGYTF
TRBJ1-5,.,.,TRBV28,TGTGCCAGCTCAAATAGCAATCAGCCCCAGCATTTT,CASSNSNQPQHF
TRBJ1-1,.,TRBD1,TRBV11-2,TGTGCCAGCAGCCCAAACGTCGGACAGGTGAACACTGAAGCTTTCTTT,CASSPNVGQVNTEAFF
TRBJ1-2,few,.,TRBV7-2,TGTGCCAGCAGCCAAGGGGTTACGGAGGGCTACACCTTC,CASSQGVTEGYTF
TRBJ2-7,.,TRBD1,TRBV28,TGTGCCAGCAGTCTAGGGACAGCGATCTCCTACGAGCAGTACTTC,CASSLGTAISYEQYF
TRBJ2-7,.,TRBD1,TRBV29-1,TGCAGCGTGGGGGACAGGGAGGTCGACGAGCAGTACTTC,CSVGDREVDEQYF
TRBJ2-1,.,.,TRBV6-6,TGTGCCAGCAGACCCCTCCAGGGGGGCAACGACTGGCAGTTCTTC,CASRPLQGGNDWQFF
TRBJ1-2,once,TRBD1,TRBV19,TGTGCCAGTACCCGGACAGGAAATGGCTACACCTTC,CASTRTGNGYTF
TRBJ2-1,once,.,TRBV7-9,TGTGCCAGCAGCCCCCCCTACGGGAGCTCCTACAATGAGCAGTTCTTC,CASSPPYGSSYNEQFF
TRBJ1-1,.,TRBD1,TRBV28,TGTGCCAGCAGAGAGGCCAGGGGGCTATGGAACACTGAAGCTTTCTTT,CASREARGLWNTEAFF
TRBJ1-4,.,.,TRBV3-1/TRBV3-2,TGTGCCAGCAGCCGGAGGATGGCTAATGAAAAACTGTTTTTT,CASSRRMANEKLFF
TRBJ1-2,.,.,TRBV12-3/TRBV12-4,TGTGCCAGCACCCGAGCTGCGGGTGGCTACACCTTC,CASTRAAGGYTF
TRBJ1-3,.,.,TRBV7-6,TGTGCCAGCAGCTTACTTGAGTCAGGGACTGGAAACACCATATATTTT,CASSLLESGTGNTIYF
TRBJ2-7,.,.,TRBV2,TGTGCCAGCAGAAACGTTCGGCAGGCCTACGAGCAGTACTTC,CASRNVRQAYEQYF
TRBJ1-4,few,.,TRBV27,TGTGCCAGCAGTTTACGCAGGGATGGTGAAAAACTGTTTTTT,CASSLRRDGEKLFF
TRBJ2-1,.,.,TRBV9,TGTGCCAGCAGCGTAGAGGCGGGGAGCTCCTACAATGAGCAGTTCTTC,CASSVEAGSSYNEQFF
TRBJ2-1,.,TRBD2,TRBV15,TGTGCCACCAGCACCATCCTAGCGGGGGGGTACAATGAGCAGTTCTTC,CATSTILAGGYNEQFF
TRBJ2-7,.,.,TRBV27,TGTGCCAGCAGTTTTCGAGGGGGCGAGCAGTACTTC,CASSFRGGEQYF
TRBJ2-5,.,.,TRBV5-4,TGTGCCAGCAGCCTTGGCAGGGGTAGATCGAAACAAGAGACCCAGTACTTC,CASSLGRGRSKQETQYF
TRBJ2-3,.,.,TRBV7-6,TGTGCCAGCAGCAAAGAAGGGACTTTTACCACAGATACGCAGTATTTT,CASSKEGTFTTDTQYF